This T cell receptor beta chain was profiled in a study of T cells in Graves' hyperthyroidism and ophthalmopathy. General study findings and limits: In the blood, most expanded thyroid clonotypes above 0.001 appeared as well.

This clonotype was counted at least ten times. Its antigen remains unknown. Germline V lookup: CDR1 MDHEN, CDR2 SYDVKM. CDR3 size: 15 residues. Between the trimmed V and J ends, which lost 6 bases and 5 bases, there was a span of 19 bases. Extraction of PBMCs used 7.5 to 10 ml of fresh peripheral blood. Researchers amplified the TCR beta CDR3 regions from RNA transcripts. The HTBI primer set was used in a first-round RT-PCR of the TCR CDR3. One entry per CDR3 protein results from TCRdb running MiXCR on the multiplex PCR reads. The sample lists nearly 600,000 distinct CDR3 sequences; around 14% were seen once.

The sample was blood. This clonotype originated in a woman aged 18-35 years with Graves' ophthalmopathy. This chain joins TRBV28 and TRBJ2-5, with D perhaps TRBD1 (6 bases). CDR3 region: CASSSLSGARETQYF. CDR3 nucleotides: TGTGCCAGCAGCTCATTATCAGGGGCGCGCGAGACCCAGTACTTC. Looking up the rest from reference TRBV28 and TRBJ2-5 gives the full variable domain: DVKVTQSSRYLVKRTGEKVFLECVQDMDHENMFWYRQDPGLGLRLIYFSYDVKMKEKGDIPEGYSVSREKKERFSLILESASTNQTSMYLCASSSLSGARETQYFGPGTRLLVL.